Presented here are 27 T cell receptor beta chains from one specimen sequenced in a study of STAT5B mutations in CD4+ large granular lymphocyte leukemia. Using immunoSEQ multiplex PCR, the repertoire was profiled, and TCRdb retains in-frame clones only, with some absent. In the table there are 30,000 to 35,000 clones, 76% of which are singletons. Sequenced: CD4+ T cells from blood buffy coats. Receptors originate from a human donor in good health.

This clone came up once. The V and J genes are TRBV2 and TRBJ2-2; D not certain. Trimming left V 7 bases short and J 3 bases short, with 6 bases between. CDR3 length equals 12 residues. Germline loops: CDR1 SNHLY, CDR2 FYNNEI. In nucleotides, the CDR3 is TGTGCCAGCAAGGTAGACACCGGGGAGCTGTTTTTT. This encodes CASKVDTGELFF.

The genes are TRBV25-1 and TRBJ2-3; D gene unclear. CDR3 size: 13 residues. The germline V and J ends were trimmed by 5 bases and 0 bases, with 6 bases remaining between them. Germline V gene data show CDR1 as MGHDK and CDR2 as SYGVNS. The CDR3 coding sequence is TGTGCCAGCAGTTTAGGGAGCACAGATACGCAGTATTTT. Its protein is CASSLGSTDTQYF. The complete variable domain, with remaining parts taken from reference TRBV25-1 and TRBJ2-3, reads EADIYQTPRYLVIGTGKKITLECSQTMGHDKMYWYQQDPGMELHLIHYSYGVNSTEKGDLSSESTVSRIRTEHFPLTLESARPSHTSQYLCASSLGSTDTQYFGPGTRLTVL.

CDR3 nucleotides: TGTGCCAGCAGCCGCTGGACAGGGGGATTAAGTCCCTACGAGCAGTACTTC. Its translation is CASSRWTGGLSPYEQYF. The chain is built from TRBV7-2 and TRBJ2-7, with 10 nucleotides matching TRBD1. V lost 5 bases to trimming and J lost 2 bases; unmatched junction nucleotides: 12. There are 17 residues in the CDR3. Germline loops: CDR1 SGHTA, CDR2 FQGNSA.

The chain has TRBV2 and TRBJ1-6; 9 nucleotides line up with TRBD1. Germline V gene sequence: CDR1 SNHLY, CDR2 FYNNEI. With 5 bases clipped from V and 5 bases from J, the junction kept 4 bases outside the gene matches. This CDR3 comprises 15 residues. The CDR3 sequence: CASSRRTGDNSPLHF. CDR3 in DNA: TGTGCCAGCAGTAGGAGGACAGGGGATAATTCACCCCTCCACTTT.

The J gene is TRBJ2-1, the V gene TRBV4-1; 13 bases align to TRBD2. The length of the CDR3 is 17 residues. The germline gives CDR1 MGHRA, CDR2 YSYEKL. Trimming took 1 base from V and 7 from J; bases not matched to a gene: 7. For the CDR3, the DNA is TGCGCCAGCAGCCAAGGGTTCGGACTAGCGGGAGCAAATGAGCAGTTCTTC. This encodes CASSQGFGLAGANEQFF.

The chain uses TRBV7-9 and TRBJ2-7, with D possibly TRBD2 on 6 matching bases. Germline V lookup: CDR1 SEHNR, CDR2 FQNEAQ (reference sequence). V lost 6 bases, J lost 10 bases, and 16 bases lay in between. This CDR3 has 12 amino acids. CDR3 in DNA: TGTGCCAGCAGGACGGAGGGGACGCAACAGTACTTC. This gives the protein CASRTEGTQQYF. The full variable domain, with the rest looked up from reference TRBV7-9 and TRBJ2-7, is DTGVSQNPRHKITKRGQNVTFRCDPISEHNRLYWYRQTLGQGPEFLTYFQNEAQLEKSRLLSDRFSAERPKGSFSTLEIQRTEQGDSAMYLCASRTEGTQQYFGPGTRLTVT.

The chain uses TRBV5-4 and TRBJ2-5; 7 nucleotides agree with TRBD2. V dropped 3 bases and J dropped 5; count of bases not matched to a gene: 10. Per the germline V gene, CDR1 is SGHNT and CDR2 is YYREEE (reference sequence). The CDR3 contains 15 residues. CDR3 in amino acids: CASSYRLASGETQYF. CDR3 bases: TGTGCCAGCAGCTACCGACTAGCTTCAGGGGAGACCCAGTACTTC.

This clone was picked up one time. The chain carries TRBV10-1 and TRBJ2-1, with D possibly being TRBD1 or TRBD2 (6 bases each). There are 15 residues in the CDR3. Trimming removed 0 bases at V and 5 bases at J, with 11 bases between. The germline gives CDR1 WNHNN, CDR2 SYGVQD (reference sequence). This chain's CDR3 is CASSESGRGDNEQFF. Written as DNA, the CDR3 is TGCGCCAGCAGTGAGTCGGGTAGGGGGGACAATGAGCAGTTCTTC.

The CDR3 bases are TGTGCCAGCAGTAGGGAGCAGGGAGGGTACGAGCAGTACTTC. It specifies CASSREQGGYEQYF. The chain uses TRBV2 and TRBJ2-7, with TRBD2 identical over 7 bases. In germline, CDR1 is SNHLY, CDR2 FYNNEI. Unmatched junction bases numbered 8, after V lost 5 bases and J lost 4 bases. There are 14 residues in the CDR3.

This chain connects TRBV11-2 to TRBJ1-2; no definite D call. This CDR3 comprises 15 residues. Germline assignment: CDR1 SGHAT and CDR2 FQNNGV. Deletions cut 1 base from V and 4 bases from J, with 13 bases between. CDR3 residues: CASSLGRTPGYGYTF. The CDR3 DNA reads TGTGCCAGCAGCTTAGGAAGGACTCCCGGCTATGGCTACACCTTC.

V is TRBV5-1 and J is TRBJ2-3, with 8 bases identical to TRBD2. V lost 4 bases and J lost 2; bases outside the gene matches: 12. This CDR3 contains 17 residues. Germline CDR1 SGHRS, CDR2 YFSETQ. The CDR3 DNA reads as TGCGCCAGCAGCATATCCCAGACTAGCGCATACACAGATACGCAGTATTTT. It translates to CASSISQTSAYTDTQYF.

The chain employs TRBV7-9 and TRBJ1-5, with 9 bases matching TRBD1. The length of the CDR3 is 15 residues. Germline V gives CDR1 SEHNR, CDR2 FQNEAQ (reference sequence). The ends lost 5 bases at V and 5 bases at J; junction bases unmatched: 7. CDR3 residues: CASSTGTGPDQPQHF. The CDR3 DNA reads as TGTGCCAGCAGCACAGGGACAGGGCCGGATCAGCCCCAGCATTTT.

The V and J genes are TRBV18 and TRBJ2-1, with no clear D. The CDR3 runs to 17 residues. V was shortened by 1 base and J by 6 bases, with 19 bases between the two germline ends. The germline V gene encodes CDR1 KGHSH and CDR2 LQKENI. In nucleotides, the CDR3 is TGTGCCAGCTCACCACGTACCGGCTTCAGTGGGCCCAATGAGCAGTTCTTC. It encodes CASSPRTGFSGPNEQFF.

This clone was seen a handful of times. The rearrangement links TRBV4-2 to TRBJ1-5, with D perhaps matching TRBD1 (5 bases). CDR3 length: 15 amino acids. The V and J ends lost 1 base and 7 bases respectively, with 14 bases between them. CDR1 is LGHNA, CDR2 YNFKEQ, per germline. CDR3 residues: CASSQVEGPMQPQHF. The CDR3 nucleotides are TGTGCCAGCAGCCAAGTTGAGGGGCCGATGCAGCCCCAGCATTTT.

The rearrangement uses TRBV2 and TRBJ1-1; perhaps TRBD1 as D (6 bases). Trimming pared 5 bases from V and 4 bases from J, leaving 20 bases between. The CDR3 spans 16 residues. The germline gives CDR1 SNHLY, CDR2 FYNNEI. The CDR3: CASSPVGVGGGTEAFF. CDR3 sequence (DNA): TGTGCCAGCAGTCCCGTGGGGGTGGGGGGCGGCACTGAAGCTTTCTTT.

The rearrangement links TRBV7-9 to TRBJ2-1, with D perhaps being TRBD1 or TRBD2 (6 bases each). Between the trimmed V and J ends, which lost 1 base and 7 bases, there was a span of 14 bases. The CDR3 is 15 residues long. Germline loops: CDR1 SEHNR, CDR2 FQNEAQ (reference sequence). CDR3 nucleotides: TGTGCCAGCAGCTTAGTAGGGGTAGGGGGGAATGAGCAGTTCTTC. It yields the protein CASSLVGVGGNEQFF.

The V and J genes are TRBV6-6 and TRBJ2-7; TRBD2 aligns across 7 bases. The CDR3 is 15 residues long. V lost 5 bases, J lost 0 bases, and 7 bases stayed unmatched. Germline loops: CDR1 MNHNY, CDR2 SVGAGI (reference sequence). The chain's CDR3 is CASSPGLADSYEQYF. CDR3 in DNA: TGTGCCAGCAGTCCGGGGCTAGCGGACTCCTACGAGCAGTACTTC.

In this sample, this clone turned up once. The chain joins TRBV4-3 to TRBJ2-5; the D is unclear. Germline V gene lookup returns CDR1 LGHNA and CDR2 YSLEER. The CDR3 spans 16 residues. V was cut by 0 bases and J by 7 bases, with 18 bases left in between. CDR3 coding DNA: TGCGCCAGCAGCCAAGATTTGGCTACCCCCCTGGGGACCCAGTACTTC. Its protein product is CASSQDLATPLGTQYF.

The rearrangement links TRBV4-1 to TRBJ1-3; D gene ambiguous. Trimming pared 0 bases from V and 7 bases from J, leaving 10 bases between. Germline V CDR1 and CDR2: MGHRA, YSYEKL. This CDR3 region has 14 residues. The CDR3 here is CASSQDPGSNTIYF. The DNA for the CDR3 is TGCGCCAGCAGCCAAGATCCGGGATCGAACACCATATATTTT.

The chain has TRBV12-5 and TRBJ2-2, with 8 bases identical to TRBD1. Trimming at V came to 7 bases and at J to 4 bases, leaving 5 bases not matched to a gene. The CDR3 loop spans 14 amino acids. Germline V CDR1 and CDR2: LGHNT, FRNRAP. CDR3 amino acids: CASVGTGSTGELFF. The CDR3 DNA reads as TGTGCTAGTGTTGGGACAGGTAGCACCGGGGAGCTGTTTTTT.

The chain recombines TRBV2 with TRBJ1-5, with 10 bases aligning to TRBD1. The CDR3 is 15 amino acids. V lost 9 bases and J lost 2; bases outside the gene matches: 7. CDR1 and CDR2 from the germline V gene are SNHLY and FYNNEI. Here the CDR3 DNA reads TGTGCCAGTAATACCGGGACAGGGGGCAATCAGCCCCAGCATTTT. This sequence encodes CASNTGTGGNQPQHF.

This rearrangement joins TRBV5-6 to TRBJ2-3; possibly TRBD2 for D (5 bases). This CDR3 has 15 amino acids. V shed 5 bases and J shed 7 bases, with 20 bases lying between them. Germline V CDR1 and CDR2: SGHDT, YYEEEE. CDR3 residues: CASRVTRERSNTQYF. The CDR3 DNA sequence: TGTGCCAGCAGGGTTACTAGGGAAAGGAGCAATACGCAGTATTTT.

The chain couples TRBV11-2 to TRBJ2-7; D might be TRBD2 (7 bases). The germline V and J ends were trimmed by 4 bases and 2 bases, with 21 bases remaining between them. CDR3 length equals 17 residues. The germline V gene has CDR1 SGHAT and CDR2 FQNNGV. CDR3: CASSWSWGRGNTYEQYF. The DNA for the CDR3 is TGTGCCAGCAGCTGGAGTTGGGGGCGGGGGAACACCTACGAGCAGTACTTC.

The V call is TRBV2, the J call TRBJ2-2, with D perhaps assigned TRBD1 or TRBD2 (5 bases each). The CDR3 contains 13 residues. With 10 bases removed from V and 4 bases from J, the gap between germline ends came to 13 bases. Germline V CDR1 and CDR2: SNHLY, FYNNEI. The CDR3 spells CATTGTGTGELFF. In nucleotides, the CDR3 is TGTGCCACTACCGGGACCGGCACCGGGGAGCTGTTTTTT. Based on the CDR3 plus reference TRBV2 and TRBJ2-2, the full variable domain is EPEVTQTPSHQVTQMGQEVILRCVPISNHLYFYWYRQILGQKVEFLVSFYNNEISEKSEIFDDQFSVERPDGSNFTLKIRSTKLEDSAMYFCATTGTGTGELFFGEGSRLTVL.

The rearrangement uses TRBV18 and TRBJ1-5, with D perhaps matching TRBD1 (6 bases). Between the trimmed V and J ends, which lost 5 bases and 4 bases, there was a span of 15 bases. CDR1 is KGHSH, CDR2 LQKENI, per germline. The CDR3 extends over 15 amino acids. The DNA for the CDR3 is TGTGCCAGCTCAAATGGACAGATAGTTAATCAGCCCCAGCATTTT. Protein: CASSNGQIVNQPQHF.

The chain links TRBV2 to TRBJ1-2; no clear D gene. The length of the CDR3 is 12 residues. The germline CDR1 and CDR2 sequences are SNHLY and FYNNEI. V was shortened by 4 bases and J by 4 bases, with 7 bases between the two germline ends. The CDR3 region is CASSGSGYGYTF. DNA for the CDR3: TGTGCCAGCAGTGGGTCGGGCTATGGCTACACCTTC. Complete variable domain (other parts from reference TRBV2 and TRBJ1-2): EPEVTQTPSHQVTQMGQEVILRCVPISNHLYFYWYRQILGQKVEFLVSFYNNEISEKSEIFDDQFSVERPDGSNFTLKIRSTKLEDSAMYFCASSGSGYGYTFGSGTRLTVV.

The gene calls are TRBV29-1 and TRBJ2-2; D possibly corresponds to TRBD1 (6 bases). The ends were cut back, 7 bases at V and 6 bases at J, with 18 bases in the middle. This CDR3 has 14 residues. Germline V gene sequence: CDR1 SQVTM, CDR2 ANQGSEA. DNA for the CDR3: TGCAGCGCATGGACAGCTCCCGGAGCCGGGGAGCTGTTTTTT. Encoded protein: CSAWTAPGAGELFF.